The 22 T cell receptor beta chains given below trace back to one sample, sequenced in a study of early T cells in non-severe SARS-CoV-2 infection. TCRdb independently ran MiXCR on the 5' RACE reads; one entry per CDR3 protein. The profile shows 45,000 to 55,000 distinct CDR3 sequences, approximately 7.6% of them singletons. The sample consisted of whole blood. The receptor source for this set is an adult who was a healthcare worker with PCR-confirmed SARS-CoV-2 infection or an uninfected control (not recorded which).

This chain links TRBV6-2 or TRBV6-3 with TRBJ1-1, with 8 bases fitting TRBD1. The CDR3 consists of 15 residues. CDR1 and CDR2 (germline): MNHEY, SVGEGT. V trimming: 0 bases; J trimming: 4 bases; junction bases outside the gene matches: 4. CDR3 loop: CASSYSRTGPTEAFF. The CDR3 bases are TGTGCCAGCAGTTACTCGAGGACAGGGCCCACTGAAGCTTTCTTT.

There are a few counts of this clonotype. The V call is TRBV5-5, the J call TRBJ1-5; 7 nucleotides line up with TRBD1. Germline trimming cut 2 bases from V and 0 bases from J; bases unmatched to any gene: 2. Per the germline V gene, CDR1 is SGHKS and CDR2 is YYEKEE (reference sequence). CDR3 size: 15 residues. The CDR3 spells CASSFRQGSNQPQHF. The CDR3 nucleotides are TGTGCCAGCAGCTTCCGACAGGGTAGCAATCAGCCCCAGCATTTT.

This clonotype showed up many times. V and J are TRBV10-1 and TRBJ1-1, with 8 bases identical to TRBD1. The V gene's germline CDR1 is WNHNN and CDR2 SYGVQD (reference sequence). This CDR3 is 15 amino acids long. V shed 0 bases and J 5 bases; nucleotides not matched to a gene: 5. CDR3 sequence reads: CASSESPRGHTEAFF. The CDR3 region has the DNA TGCGCCAGCAGTGAGTCGCCCAGGGGGCATACTGAAGCTTTCTTT.

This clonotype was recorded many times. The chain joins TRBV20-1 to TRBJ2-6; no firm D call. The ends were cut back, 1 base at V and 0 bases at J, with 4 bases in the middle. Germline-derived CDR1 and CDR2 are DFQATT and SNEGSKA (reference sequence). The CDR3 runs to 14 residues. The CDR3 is CSARVSSGANVLTF. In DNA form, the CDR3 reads TGCAGTGCTAGAGTTAGCTCTGGGGCCAACGTCCTGACTTTC.

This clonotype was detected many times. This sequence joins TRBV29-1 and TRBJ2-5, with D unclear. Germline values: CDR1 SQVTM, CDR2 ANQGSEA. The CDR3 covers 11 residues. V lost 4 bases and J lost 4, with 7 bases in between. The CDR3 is CSVGKTETQYF. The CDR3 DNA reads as TGCAGCGTTGGGAAGACAGAGACCCAGTACTTC.

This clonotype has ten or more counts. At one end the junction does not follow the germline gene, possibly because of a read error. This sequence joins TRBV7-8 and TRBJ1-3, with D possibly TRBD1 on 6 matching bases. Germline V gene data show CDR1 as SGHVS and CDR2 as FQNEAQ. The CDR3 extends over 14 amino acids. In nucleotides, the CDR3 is TGTGCCAGCAGCCCCGGACAGCAAGGAAGCACCATATATTTT. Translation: CASSPGQQGSTIYF.

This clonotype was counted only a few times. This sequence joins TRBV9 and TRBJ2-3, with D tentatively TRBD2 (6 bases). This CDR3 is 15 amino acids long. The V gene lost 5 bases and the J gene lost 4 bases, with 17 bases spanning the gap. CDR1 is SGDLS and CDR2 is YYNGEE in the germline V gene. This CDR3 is CASRDDLSGADTQYF. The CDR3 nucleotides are TGTGCCAGCAGGGATGACTTATCGGGGGCAGATACGCAGTATTTT.

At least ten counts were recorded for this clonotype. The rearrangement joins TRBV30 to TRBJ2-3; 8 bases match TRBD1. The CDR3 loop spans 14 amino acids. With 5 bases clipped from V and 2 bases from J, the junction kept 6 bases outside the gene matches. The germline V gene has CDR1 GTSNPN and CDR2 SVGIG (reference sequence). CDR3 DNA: TGTGCCTGGGATCAGGGGGCGGACACAGATACGCAGTATTTT. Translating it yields CAWDQGADTDTQYF.

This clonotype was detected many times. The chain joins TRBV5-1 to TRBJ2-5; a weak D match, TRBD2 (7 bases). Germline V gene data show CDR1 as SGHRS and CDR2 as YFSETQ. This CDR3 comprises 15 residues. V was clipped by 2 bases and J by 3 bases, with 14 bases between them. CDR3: CASSFRTGREETQYF. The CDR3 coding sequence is TGCGCCAGCAGCTTTCGTACAGGGAGGGAAGAGACCCAGTACTTC.

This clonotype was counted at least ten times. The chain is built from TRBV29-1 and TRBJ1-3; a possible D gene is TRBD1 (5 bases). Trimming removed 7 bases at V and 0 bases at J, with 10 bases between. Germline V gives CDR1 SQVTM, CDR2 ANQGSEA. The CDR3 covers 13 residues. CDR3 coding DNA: TGCAGCGCCGAGGGACCCTCTGGAAACACCATATATTTT. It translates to CSAEGPSGNTIYF.

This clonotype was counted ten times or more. CDR3 DNA sequence: TGCAGTGCTGGGACAGGGGGTAACACTGAAGCTTTCTTT. This encodes CSAGTGGNTEAFF. V usage is TRBV20-1 and J usage is TRBJ1-1; 11 bases fit TRBD1. Trimming removed 5 bases from V and 2 bases from J; junction bases left unmatched: 1. Germline V gives CDR1 DFQATT, CDR2 SNEGSKA (reference sequence). CDR3 length equals 13 residues.

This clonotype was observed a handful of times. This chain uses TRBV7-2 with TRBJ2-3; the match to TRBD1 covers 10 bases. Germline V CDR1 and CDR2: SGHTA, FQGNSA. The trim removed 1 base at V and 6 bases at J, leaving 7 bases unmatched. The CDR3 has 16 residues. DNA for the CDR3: TGTGCCAGCAGCTTAGGGTTGGGACAGGGGACGGATACGCAGTATTTT. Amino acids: CASSLGLGQGTDTQYF.

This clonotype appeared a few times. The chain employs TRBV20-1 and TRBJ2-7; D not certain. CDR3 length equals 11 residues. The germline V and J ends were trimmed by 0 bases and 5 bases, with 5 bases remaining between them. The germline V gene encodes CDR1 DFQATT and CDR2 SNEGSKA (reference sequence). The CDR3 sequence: CSARENHEQYF. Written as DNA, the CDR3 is TGCAGTGCTAGAGAGAATCACGAGCAGTACTTC.

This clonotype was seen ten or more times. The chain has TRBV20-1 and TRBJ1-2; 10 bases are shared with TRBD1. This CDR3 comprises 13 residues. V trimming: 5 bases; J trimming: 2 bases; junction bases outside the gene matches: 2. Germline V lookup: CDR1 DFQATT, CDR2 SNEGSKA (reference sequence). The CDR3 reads CSAPDRGNYGYTF. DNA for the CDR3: TGCAGTGCTCCGGACAGGGGGAACTATGGCTACACCTTC.

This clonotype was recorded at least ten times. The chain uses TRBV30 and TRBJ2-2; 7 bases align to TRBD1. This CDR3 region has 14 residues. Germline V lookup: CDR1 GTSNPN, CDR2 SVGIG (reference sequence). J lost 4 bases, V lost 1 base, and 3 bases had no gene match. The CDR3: CAWSADRATGELFF. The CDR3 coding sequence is TGTGCCTGGAGTGCCGACAGGGCCACCGGGGAGCTGTTTTTT.

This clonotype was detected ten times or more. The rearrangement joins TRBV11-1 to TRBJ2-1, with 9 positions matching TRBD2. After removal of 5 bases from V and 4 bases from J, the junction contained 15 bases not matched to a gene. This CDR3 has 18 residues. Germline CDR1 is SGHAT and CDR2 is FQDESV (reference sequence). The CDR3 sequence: CASSEGVIAGAQYNEQFF. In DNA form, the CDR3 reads TGTGCCAGCAGCGAAGGGGTGATAGCGGGGGCCCAATACAATGAGCAGTTCTTC.

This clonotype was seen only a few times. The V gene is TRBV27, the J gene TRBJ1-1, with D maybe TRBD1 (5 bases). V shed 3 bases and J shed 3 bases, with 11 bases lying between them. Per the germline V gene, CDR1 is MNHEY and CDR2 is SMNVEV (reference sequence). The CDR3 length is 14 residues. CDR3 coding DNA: TGTGCCAGCAGTTTGTGGAGGGACTACACTGAAGCTTTCTTT. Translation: CASSLWRDYTEAFF.

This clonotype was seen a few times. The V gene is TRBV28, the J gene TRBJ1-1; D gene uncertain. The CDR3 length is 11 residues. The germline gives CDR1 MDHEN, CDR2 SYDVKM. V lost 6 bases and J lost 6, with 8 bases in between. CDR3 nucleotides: TGTGCCAGCAGGGTATTCGCTGAAGCTTTCTTT. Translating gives CASRVFAEAFF.

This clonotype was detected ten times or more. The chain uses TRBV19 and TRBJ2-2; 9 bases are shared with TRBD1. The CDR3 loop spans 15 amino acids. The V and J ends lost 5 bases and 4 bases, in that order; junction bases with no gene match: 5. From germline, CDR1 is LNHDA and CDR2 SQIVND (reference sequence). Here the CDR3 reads CASSLGQGTTGELFF. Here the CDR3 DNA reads TGTGCCAGTAGTCTCGGACAGGGGACCACCGGGGAGCTGTTTTTT.

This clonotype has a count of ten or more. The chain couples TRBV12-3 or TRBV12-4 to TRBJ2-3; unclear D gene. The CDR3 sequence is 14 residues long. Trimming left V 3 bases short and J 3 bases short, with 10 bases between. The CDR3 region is CASSFPSETDTQYF. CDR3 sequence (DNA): TGTGCCAGCAGTTTCCCAAGCGAGACAGATACGCAGTATTTT.

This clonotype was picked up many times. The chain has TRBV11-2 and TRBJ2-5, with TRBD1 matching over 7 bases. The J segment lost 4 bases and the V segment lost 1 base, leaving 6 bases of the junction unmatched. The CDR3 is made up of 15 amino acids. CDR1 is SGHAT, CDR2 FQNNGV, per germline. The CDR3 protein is CASSLVSTGRETQYF. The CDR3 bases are TGTGCCAGCAGCTTAGTGTCGACAGGGAGAGAGACCCAGTACTTC.

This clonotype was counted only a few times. The CDR3 DNA reads as TGTGCCAGCAGCTTATCTGCTCAACCTACCGGGGAGCTGTTTTTT. It is translated as CASSLSAQPTGELFF. This chain joins TRBV7-6 and TRBJ2-2; D remains unclear. CDR1 is SGHVS, CDR2 FNYEAQ, per germline. V was cut by 2 bases and J by 5 bases, with 12 bases left in between. This CDR3 has 15 amino acids.